Here is one T cell receptor beta chain with its context. Its binding antigen is unknown. No base qualities exist here, and no much larger clone lies one base off it. These data originate in a study of blood T cells in healthy people across ages (dated by TCRdb to between 2014 and 2017). Broadly, across the study: In model experiments, template switching captured about one uniquely barcoded TCR beta cDNA molecule for every two T cells. Two additional independent replicas of 1 million unique cDNA reads from the same blood draw were analyzed for two donors (one aged 18 to 30 and one aged 80 or older). To avoid experimental bias, donors of different ages were randomly spread across the sequencing lanes. Age-related changes in TCR beta repertoire diversity were measured in the study by deep sequencing normalized with unique cDNA molecular identifiers. Donors were grouped into four age groups: young (average 16 years), middle-aged (39), aged (about 60) and long-lived (less than 85).

Looking up the germline V gene yields CDR1 LGHNA and CDR2 YNFKEQ. The CDR3 starts with the cysteine, ends with the phenylalanine, and has 15 residues. The read is trimmed to its CDR3 DNA, 45 bases read in frame from base 1. V is cut back by 4 bases and J by 3 bases, with 5 bases in the junction unmatched. Points the paper makes about the study in general: There was a strong correlation between observed TCR beta diversity and the percentage of naive T cells measured by flow cytometry. Bulk unsorted PBMC profiling prevented conclusive comparison of naive and antigen-experienced compartments. Estimates of total diversity based on one million sequenced T cells were considered lower bounds and underestimates. Compared with the aged group, more naive CD4+ T cells, fewer expanded clones and increased TCR diversity were shown by the long-lived group, suggesting age selection. As age increased, observed TCR beta diversity per million T cells dropped in a roughly linear way, and a significant reduction was already evident by age 40. The CMV infection status of donors was not known, potentially confounding age-related changes in expanded clonotypes.

Library preparation employed 5' RACE. These reads were obtained on an Illumina HiSeq 2500. A second roughly 6 to 12 cycle PCR used a sample-barcoded 5' primer and a J-beta primer mix. A unique molecular identifier was introduced onto each TCR beta cDNA molecule by a template-switch 5' adaptor carrying 12 random nucleotides. Each sample yielded at least 2.5 million CDR3-containing paired-end reads. First-strand cDNA synthesis was performed from all RNA using the Mint cDNA synthesis kit, with priming by a TRBC-specific oligonucleotide. After uracil-DNA glycosylase treatment, a first 18-cycle PCR used universal primers M1SS and BC2_uni_R on all cDNA. The source study handled its data this way. Each sample was normalized by randomly selecting 1 million high-quality reads, each carrying a distinct molecular identifier. Instead of being binned into consensus sequences, reads that shared molecular identifiers were thrown out. MiTCR, run with a Q25 quality threshold and the strictest error-elimination algorithm, handled CDR3 identification, clonotype clustering and error correction. Lower-bound total TCR beta diversity was estimated with a nonparametric unseen species model using Euler transformation. TCRdb handled the public reads itself, with Q25 trimming in fastp and clone calling in MiXCR, and kept productive beta chains. Rows are combined by CDR3 protein, so each entry shows the most common genes and DNA. TCRdb assigned the V and J calls; the authors' analysis was not used. In all, the sample holds under 2 million distinct CDR3 sequences, and approximately 32% of those were seen once. The leading ten clones occupy around 11% of the sample.

Donors were a few dozen systemically healthy Caucasian individuals from Russia aged roughly 6 to 90 years. Roughly 10 milliliters of peripheral blood were drawn from each donor into EDTA-treated Vacutainer tubes. Ficoll-Paque density-gradient centrifugation was used to isolate PBMCs, with at least 6.5 million obtained per sample. Total RNA was extracted from PBMCs with Trizol reagent, with at least 6 micrograms obtained per sample. Naive CD45RAhigh/CD27high T cell percentages were measured by flow cytometry on a PBMC aliquot from every donor. This TCR came from a woman between 25 and 40 years old in good health. The sample was blood. The chain employs TRBV4-2 and TRBJ1-1; TRBD1 agrees with 10 junctional bases. The nucleotides read TGTGCCAGCAGCCCTAGGACAGGGGGAGACACTGAAGCTTTCTTT. Its product reads: CASSPRTGGDTEAFF.